This TCR beta chain was recorded in a study of OX40 agonist ivuxolimab in advanced cancers. V lost 8 bases, J lost 0 bases, and 2 bases stayed unmatched. The germline V gene encodes CDR1 MNHNS and CDR2 SASEGT. This CDR3 has 13 amino acids. This clone was seen a handful of times. Method: immunoSEQ multiplex PCR; TCRdb's copy keeps in-frame clones and lacks some. This table holds roughly 66,000 clones, 87% found once. The source material was CD4+ or CD8+ T cells sorted from blood, sampled in a trial of the OX40 agonist ivuxolimab. This clonotype was sampled from an adult with an advanced solid tumor such as melanoma, head and neck, liver or kidney cancer. The chain joins TRBV6-1 to TRBJ1-1; 8 bases are shared with TRBD1. DNA for the CDR3: TGTGCCAGCGACAGGGGAGTGAACACTGAAGCTTTCTTT. It translates to CASDRGVNTEAFF.